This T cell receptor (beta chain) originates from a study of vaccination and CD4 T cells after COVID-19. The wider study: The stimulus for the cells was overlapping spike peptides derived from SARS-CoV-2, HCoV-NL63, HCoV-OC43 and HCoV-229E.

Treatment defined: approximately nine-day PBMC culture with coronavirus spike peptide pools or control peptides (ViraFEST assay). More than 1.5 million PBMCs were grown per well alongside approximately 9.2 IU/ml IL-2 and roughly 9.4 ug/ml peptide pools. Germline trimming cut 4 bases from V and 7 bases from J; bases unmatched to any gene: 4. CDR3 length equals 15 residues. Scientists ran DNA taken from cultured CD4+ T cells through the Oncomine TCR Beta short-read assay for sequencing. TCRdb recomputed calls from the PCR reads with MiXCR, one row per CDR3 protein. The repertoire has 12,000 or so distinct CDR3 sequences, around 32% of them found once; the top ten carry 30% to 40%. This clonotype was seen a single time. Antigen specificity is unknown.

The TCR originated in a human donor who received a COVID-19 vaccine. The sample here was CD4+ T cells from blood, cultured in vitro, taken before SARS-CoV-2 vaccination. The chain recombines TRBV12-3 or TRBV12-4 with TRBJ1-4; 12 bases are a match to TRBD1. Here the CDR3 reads CASSWGTGGGEKLFF. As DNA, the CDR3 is TGTGCCAGCAGTTGGGGGACAGGGGGCGGTGAAAAACTGTTTTTT.